This entry lists 3 T cell receptor beta chains sequenced from one sample in a study of cytomegalovirus exposure and HLA in healthy donors. Primers: 60 Vbeta forward and 13 Jbeta reverse. The assay was immunoSEQ multiplex PCR, and TCRdb's table has in-frame clones only and misses some. The profile covers under 150,000 clones, with about 79% appearing a single time and approximately 2.3% taken by the ten largest. The sample taken for sequencing was PBMCs. The source is a male donor in good health and CMV-seronegative.

The chain employs TRBV2 and TRBJ2-2; D gene ambiguous. Germline V gives CDR1 SNHLY, CDR2 FYNNEI. Trimming removed 3 bases at V and 2 bases at J, with 10 bases between. This CDR3 is built from 15 residues. The chain's CDR3 is CASSEAGTNTGELFF. The CDR3, as DNA: TGTGCCAGCAGTGAGGCAGGTACAAACACCGGGGAGCTGTTTTTT.

Concerning this clone itself: Other DNA sequences from this sample encode an identical CDR3 as well. The chain links TRBV6-5 to TRBJ2-5, with D possibly TRBD2 on 6 matching bases. Trimming stripped 2 bases from V and 5 bases from J, with 6 bases between. The V gene's germline CDR1 is MNHEY and CDR2 SVGAGI. The CDR3 spans 12 residues. CDR3 DNA sequence: TGTGCCAGCAGTTACGGGGGGGAGACCCAGTACTTC. Its protein is CASSYGGETQYF.

This chain connects TRBV6-6 to TRBJ2-3; 7 bases fit TRBD2. The CDR3 runs to 15 residues. V dropped 1 base and J dropped 5; count of bases not matched to a gene: 6. The germline gives CDR1 MNHNY, CDR2 SVGAGI (reference sequence). The DNA for the CDR3 is TGTGCCAGCAGTTACTGGGGGGGGACCCAAGATACGCAGTATTTT. This translates into CASSYWGGTQDTQYF.